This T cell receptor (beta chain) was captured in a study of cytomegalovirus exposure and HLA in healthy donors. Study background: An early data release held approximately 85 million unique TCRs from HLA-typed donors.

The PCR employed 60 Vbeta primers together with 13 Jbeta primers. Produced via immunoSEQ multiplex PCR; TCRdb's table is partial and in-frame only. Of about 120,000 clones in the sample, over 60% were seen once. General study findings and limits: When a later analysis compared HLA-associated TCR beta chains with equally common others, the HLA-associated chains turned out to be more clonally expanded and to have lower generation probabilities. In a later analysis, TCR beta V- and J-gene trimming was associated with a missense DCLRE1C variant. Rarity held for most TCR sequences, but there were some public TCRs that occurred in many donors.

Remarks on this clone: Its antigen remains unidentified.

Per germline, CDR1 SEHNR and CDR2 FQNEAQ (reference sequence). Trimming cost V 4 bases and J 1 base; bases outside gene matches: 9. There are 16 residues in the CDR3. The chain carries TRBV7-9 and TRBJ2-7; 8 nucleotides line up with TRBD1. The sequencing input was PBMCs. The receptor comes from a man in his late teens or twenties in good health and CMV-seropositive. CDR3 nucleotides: TGTGCCAGCAGCTCCTGGGACAGGCGGCCTTCCTACGAGCAGTACTTC. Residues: CASSSWDRRPSYEQYF.